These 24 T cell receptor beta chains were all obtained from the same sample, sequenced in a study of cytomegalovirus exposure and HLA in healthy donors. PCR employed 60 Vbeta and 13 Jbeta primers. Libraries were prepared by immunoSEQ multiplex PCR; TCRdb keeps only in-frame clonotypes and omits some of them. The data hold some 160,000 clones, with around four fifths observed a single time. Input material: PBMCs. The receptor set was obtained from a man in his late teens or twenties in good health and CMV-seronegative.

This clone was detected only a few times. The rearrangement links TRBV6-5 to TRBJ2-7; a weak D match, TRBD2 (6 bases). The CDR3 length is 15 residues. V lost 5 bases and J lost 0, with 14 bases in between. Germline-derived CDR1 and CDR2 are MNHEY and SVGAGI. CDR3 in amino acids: CASSLLDGSSYEQYF. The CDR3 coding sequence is TGTGCCAGCAGTCTATTGGACGGGAGCTCCTACGAGCAGTACTTC.

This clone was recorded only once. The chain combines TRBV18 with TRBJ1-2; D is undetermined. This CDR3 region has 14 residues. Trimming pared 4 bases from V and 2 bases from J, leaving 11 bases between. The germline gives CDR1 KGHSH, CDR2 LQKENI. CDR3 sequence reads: CASSLRAGNYGYTF. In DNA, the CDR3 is TGTGCCAGCTCACTTCGGGCGGGGAACTATGGCTACACCTTC.

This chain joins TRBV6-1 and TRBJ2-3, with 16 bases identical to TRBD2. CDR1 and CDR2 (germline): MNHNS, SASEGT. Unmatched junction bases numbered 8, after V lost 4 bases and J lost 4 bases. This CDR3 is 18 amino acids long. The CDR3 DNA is TGTGCCAGCAGTGGGGGACTAGCGGGAGGGCCTTGGTCAGATACGCAGTATTTT. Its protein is CASSGGLAGGPWSDTQYF.

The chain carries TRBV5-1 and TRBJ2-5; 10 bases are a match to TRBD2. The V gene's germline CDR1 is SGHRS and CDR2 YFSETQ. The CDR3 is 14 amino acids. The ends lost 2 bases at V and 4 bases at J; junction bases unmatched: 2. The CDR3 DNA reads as TGCGCCAGCAGCTTAGCGGGAGGGGGAGAGACCCAGTACTTC. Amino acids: CASSLAGGGETQYF.

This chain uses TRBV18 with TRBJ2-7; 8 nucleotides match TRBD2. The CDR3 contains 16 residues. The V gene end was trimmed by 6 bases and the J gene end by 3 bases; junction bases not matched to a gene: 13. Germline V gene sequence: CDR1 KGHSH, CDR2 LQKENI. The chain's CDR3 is CASSPLSSGDYYEQYF. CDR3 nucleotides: TGTGCCAGCTCTCCCCTGAGTAGCGGGGACTACTACGAGCAGTACTTC.

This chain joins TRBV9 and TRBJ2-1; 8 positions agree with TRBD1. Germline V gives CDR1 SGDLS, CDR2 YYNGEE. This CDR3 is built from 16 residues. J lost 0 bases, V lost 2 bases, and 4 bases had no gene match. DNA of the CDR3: TGTGCCAGCAGCGTTGGACAGGGAGGCTCCTACAATGAGCAGTTCTTC. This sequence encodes CASSVGQGGSYNEQFF.

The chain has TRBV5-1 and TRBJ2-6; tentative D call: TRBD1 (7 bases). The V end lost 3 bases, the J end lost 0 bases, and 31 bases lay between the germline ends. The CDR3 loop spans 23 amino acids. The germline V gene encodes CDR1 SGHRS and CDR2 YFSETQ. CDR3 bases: TGCGCCAGCAGCTCTCGACCGGGGACAGCAATTACGGCGGGGCGCTCTGGGGCCAACGTCCTGACTTTC. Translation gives CASSSRPGTAITAGRSGANVLTF.

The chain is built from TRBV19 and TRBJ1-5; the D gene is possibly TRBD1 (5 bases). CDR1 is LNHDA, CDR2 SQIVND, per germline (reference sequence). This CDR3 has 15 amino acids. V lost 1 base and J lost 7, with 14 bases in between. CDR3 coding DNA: TGTGCCAGTAGTATAGGATGGCAGGGAGGCCAGCCCCAGCATTTT. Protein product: CASSIGWQGGQPQHF.

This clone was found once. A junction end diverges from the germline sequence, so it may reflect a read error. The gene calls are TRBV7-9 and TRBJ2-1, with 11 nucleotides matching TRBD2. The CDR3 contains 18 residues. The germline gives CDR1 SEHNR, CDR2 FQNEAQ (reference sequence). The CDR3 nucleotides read TGTTCCAGCAGCCCCCAGGGACCGGGACTAGCGGCGTACAATGAGCAGTTCTTC. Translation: CSSSPQGPGLAAYNEQFF.

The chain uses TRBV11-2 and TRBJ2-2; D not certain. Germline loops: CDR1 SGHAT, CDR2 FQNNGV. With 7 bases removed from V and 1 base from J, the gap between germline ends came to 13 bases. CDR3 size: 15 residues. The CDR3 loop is CASTTLRQNTGELFF. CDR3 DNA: TGTGCCAGCACCACACTGCGACAGAACACCGGGGAGCTGTTTTTT.

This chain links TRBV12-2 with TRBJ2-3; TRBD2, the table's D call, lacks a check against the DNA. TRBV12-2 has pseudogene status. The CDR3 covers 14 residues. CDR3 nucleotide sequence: TGTGCAAGTCGCCCAATGCGGTGTACAGATACGCAGTATTTT. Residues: CASRPMRCTDTQYF.

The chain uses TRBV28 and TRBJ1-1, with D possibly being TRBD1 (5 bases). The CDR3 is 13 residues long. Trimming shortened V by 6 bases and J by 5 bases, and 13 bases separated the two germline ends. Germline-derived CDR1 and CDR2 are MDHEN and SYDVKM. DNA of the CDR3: TGTGCCAGCAGCCCTCCGGAGGGGACTGAAGCTTTCTTT. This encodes CASSPPEGTEAFF.

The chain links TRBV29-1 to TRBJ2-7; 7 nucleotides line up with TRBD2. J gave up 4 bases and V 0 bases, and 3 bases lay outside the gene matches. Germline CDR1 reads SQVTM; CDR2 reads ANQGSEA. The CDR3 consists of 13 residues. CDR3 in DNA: TGCAGCGTTGAAGATGGCGGGGGTTACGAGCAGTACTTC. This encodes CSVEDGGGYEQYF.

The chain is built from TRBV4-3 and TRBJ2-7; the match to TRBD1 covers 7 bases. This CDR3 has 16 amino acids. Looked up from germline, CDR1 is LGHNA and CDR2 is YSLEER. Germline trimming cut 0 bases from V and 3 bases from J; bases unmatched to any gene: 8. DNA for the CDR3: TGCGCCAGCAGCCAAGATGTGGCAGGGGGTTACTACGAGCAGTACTTC. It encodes CASSQDVAGGYYEQYF.

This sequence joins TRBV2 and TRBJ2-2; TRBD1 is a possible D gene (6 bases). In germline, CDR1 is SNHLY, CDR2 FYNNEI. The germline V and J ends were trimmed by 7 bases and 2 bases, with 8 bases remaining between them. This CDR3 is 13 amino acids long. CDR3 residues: CASKQGNTGELFF. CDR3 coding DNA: TGTGCCAGCAAACAGGGTAACACCGGGGAGCTGTTTTTT.

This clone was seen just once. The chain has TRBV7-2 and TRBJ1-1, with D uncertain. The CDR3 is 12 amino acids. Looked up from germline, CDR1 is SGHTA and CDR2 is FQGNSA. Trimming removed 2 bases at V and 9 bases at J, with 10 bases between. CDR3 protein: CASSLYRGKAFF. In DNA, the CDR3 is TGTGCCAGCAGCTTATACCGGGGTAAAGCTTTCTTT.

The CDR3 coding sequence is TGTGCCAGCAGTCCCGGGACATCCTACAATGAGCAGTTCTTC. Translated: CASSPGTSYNEQFF. The V and J genes are TRBV27 and TRBJ2-1, with D possibly matching TRBD1 (6 bases). The V and J ends lost 5 bases and 1 base respectively, with 9 bases between them. CDR3 length: 14 residues. Germline values: CDR1 MNHEY, CDR2 SMNVEV (reference sequence).

Here the CDR3 DNA reads TGCGCCAGCAGCCAAACAGGTGTCTCGTACGAGCAGTACTTC. Translating gives CASSQTGVSYEQYF. The chain combines TRBV4-1 with TRBJ2-7; possible D gene TRBD1, 5 bases. There are 14 residues in the CDR3. V dropped 2 bases and J dropped 4 bases, with 12 bases sitting between them. CDR1 and CDR2 (germline): MGHRA, YSYEKL.

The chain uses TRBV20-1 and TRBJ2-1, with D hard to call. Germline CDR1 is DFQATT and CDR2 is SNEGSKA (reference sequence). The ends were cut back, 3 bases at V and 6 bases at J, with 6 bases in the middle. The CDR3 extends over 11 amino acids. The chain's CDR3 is CSASSLNEQFF. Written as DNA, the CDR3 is TGCAGTGCTAGTAGCCTCAATGAGCAGTTCTTC.

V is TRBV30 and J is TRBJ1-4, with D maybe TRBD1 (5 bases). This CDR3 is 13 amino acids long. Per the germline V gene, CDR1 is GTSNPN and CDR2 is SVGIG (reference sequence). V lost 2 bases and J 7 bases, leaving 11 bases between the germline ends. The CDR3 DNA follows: TGTGCCTGGAGTTCAGGGATGGGTGAAAAACTGTTTTTT. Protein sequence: CAWSSGMGEKLFF.

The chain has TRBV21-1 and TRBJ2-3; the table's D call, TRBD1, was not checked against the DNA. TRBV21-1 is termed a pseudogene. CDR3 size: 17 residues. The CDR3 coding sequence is TGTGCCAGGAGCCGTGGGTCCGGGACAGCTAGCACAGATACGCAGTATTTT. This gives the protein CARSRGSGTASTDTQYF.

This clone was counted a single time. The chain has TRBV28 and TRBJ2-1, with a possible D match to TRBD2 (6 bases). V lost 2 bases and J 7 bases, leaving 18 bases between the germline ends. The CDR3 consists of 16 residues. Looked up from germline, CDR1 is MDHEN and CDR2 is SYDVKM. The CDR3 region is CASSLTLGSLSNEQFF. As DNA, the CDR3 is TGTGCCAGCAGTTTAACGCTCGGGAGTCTGAGTAATGAGCAGTTCTTC.

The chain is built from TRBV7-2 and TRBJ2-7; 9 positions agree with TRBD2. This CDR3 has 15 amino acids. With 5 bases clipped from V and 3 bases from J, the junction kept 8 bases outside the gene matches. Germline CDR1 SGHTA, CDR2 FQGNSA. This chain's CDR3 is CASSERSGGFYEQYF. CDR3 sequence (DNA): TGTGCCAGCAGCGAGAGGAGCGGGGGGTTCTACGAGCAGTACTTC. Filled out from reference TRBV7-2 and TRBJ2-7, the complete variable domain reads GAGVSQSPSNKVTEKGKDVELRCDPISGHTALYWYRQSLGQGLEFLIYFQGNSAPDKSGLPSDRFSAERTGGSVSTLTIQRTQQEDSAVYLCASSERSGGFYEQYFGPGTRLTVT.

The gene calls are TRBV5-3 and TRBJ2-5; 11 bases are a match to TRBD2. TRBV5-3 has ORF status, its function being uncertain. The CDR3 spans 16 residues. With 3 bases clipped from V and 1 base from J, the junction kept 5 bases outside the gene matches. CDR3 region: CARSWSSGRPQETQYF. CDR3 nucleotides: TGTGCCAGAAGCTGGTCTAGCGGGAGGCCCCAAGAGACCCAGTACTTC.